This T cell receptor beta chain was documented in a study of T cells in severe cutaneous drug reactions. Study information: Blister fluid/cells and PBMC came from acute- or recovery-stage patients.

Of note for this clonotype: No antigen is known for it.

Sequenced patients had Stevens-Johnson syndrome or toxic epidermal necrolysis caused by carbamazepine. The study, taken as a whole, reports: All seven CBZ-SJS/TEN blister samples shared a public TCRbeta CDR3 at mean around 14%. Blister cells averaged roughly 30% and PBMC roughly 5.5% TRBV12-4 in carbamazepine-induced Stevens-Johnson syndrome or toxic epidermal necrolysis patients.

The CDR3 spans 15 residues. Germline lookup yields CDR1 MNHEY and CDR2 SVGAGI. Libraries were made by iRepertoire multiplex PCR with TCR subtype-specific primers for bulk and single-cell sequencing. Bulk TCR beta libraries: multiplex PCR with V-, D- and J-region primers. From the multiplex PCR reads, TCRdb lists one entry per CDR3 protein and no DNA. This repertoire includes about 8,300 distinct CDR3 sequences. This chain joins TRBV6-5 and TRBJ2-1; the D call of TRBD2 rests on TCRdb alone, since no DNA is present to check it. The receptor comes from a human donor with a severe cutaneous adverse drug reaction. The sequenced material came from cells from a skin blister. The CDR3 protein is CASSPTSFFDNEQFF.